This T cell receptor (beta chain) is drawn from a study of CD8+CD57+ T cells in acquired aplastic anemia. Overall study: Sorting CD4+ and CD8+ cells gave DNA averaging approximately 3 ug. General study results and limits: Patients and controls turned out to have roughly 31 CD8+ CDR3 sequences in common.

Patients chosen for sequencing had CD8+CD57+ cells that had expanded, as shown by flow cytometry. The blood sampling took place in patients who had so far received no therapy. Genomic DNA acted as the template from which TCR beta VDJ combination and CDR3 sequence profiling were carried out. From the reads, TCRdb called clonotypes with MiXCR, one entry per CDR3 protein. The sample holds 250,000 or so distinct CDR3 sequences; 40% to 50% are singletons and the top ten take 7.8%. This clonotype was counted at least ten times. Antigen unknown. V was pared by 3 bases and J by 6 bases, with 9 bases between. The CDR3 has 13 residues.

The chain employs TRBV12-3 or TRBV12-4 and TRBJ1-5, with D perhaps TRBD1 (6 bases). The receptor was isolated from a human donor with aplastic anemia. Sequenced input: sorted CD4+, CD8+, or CD8+CD57+ T cells (not recorded which) from PBMCs. The CDR3 coding sequence is TGTGCCAGCAGTTTGGGGGGCCGTCAGCCCCAGCATTTT. This codes for CASSLGGRQPQHF.